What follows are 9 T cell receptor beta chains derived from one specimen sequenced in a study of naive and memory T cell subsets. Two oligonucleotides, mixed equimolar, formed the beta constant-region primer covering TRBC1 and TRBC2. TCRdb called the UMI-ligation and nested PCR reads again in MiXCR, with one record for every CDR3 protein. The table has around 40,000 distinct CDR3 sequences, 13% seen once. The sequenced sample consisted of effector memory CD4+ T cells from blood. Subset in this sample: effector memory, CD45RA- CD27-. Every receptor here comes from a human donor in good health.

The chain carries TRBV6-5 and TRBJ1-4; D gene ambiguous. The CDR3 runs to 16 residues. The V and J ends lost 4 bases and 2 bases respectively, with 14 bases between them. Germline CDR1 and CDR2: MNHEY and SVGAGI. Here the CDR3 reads CASSSPKGPTNEKLFF. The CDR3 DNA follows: TGTGCCAGCAGTTCCCCAAAGGGTCCTACTAATGAAAAACTGTTTTTT.

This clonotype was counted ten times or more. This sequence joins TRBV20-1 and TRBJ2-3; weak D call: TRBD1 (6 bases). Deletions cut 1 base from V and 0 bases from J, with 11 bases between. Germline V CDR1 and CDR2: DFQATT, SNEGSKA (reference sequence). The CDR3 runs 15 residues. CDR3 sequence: CSARVAGASTDTQYF. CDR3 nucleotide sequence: TGCAGTGCTAGAGTAGCAGGGGCCAGCACAGATACGCAGTATTTT.

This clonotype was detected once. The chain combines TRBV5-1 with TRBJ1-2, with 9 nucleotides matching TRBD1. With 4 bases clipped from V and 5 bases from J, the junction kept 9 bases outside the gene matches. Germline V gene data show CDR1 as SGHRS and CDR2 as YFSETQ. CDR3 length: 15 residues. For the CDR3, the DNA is TGCGCCAGCAGCCCTGGGACAGGGCCTCCTTATGGCTACACCTTC. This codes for CASSPGTGPPYGYTF.

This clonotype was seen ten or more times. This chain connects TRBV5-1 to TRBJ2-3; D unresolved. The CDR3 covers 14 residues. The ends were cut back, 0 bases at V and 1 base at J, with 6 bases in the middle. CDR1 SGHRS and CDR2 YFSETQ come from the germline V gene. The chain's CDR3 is CASSLGSGTDTQYF. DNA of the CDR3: TGCGCCAGCAGCTTGGGGTCCGGCACAGATACGCAGTATTTT.

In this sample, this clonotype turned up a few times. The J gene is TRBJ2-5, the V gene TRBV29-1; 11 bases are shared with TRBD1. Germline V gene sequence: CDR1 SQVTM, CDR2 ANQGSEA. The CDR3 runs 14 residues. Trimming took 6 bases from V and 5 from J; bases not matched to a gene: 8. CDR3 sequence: CSVGQGADSETQYF. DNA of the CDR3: TGCAGCGTCGGACAGGGGGCCGATTCGGAGACCCAGTACTTC. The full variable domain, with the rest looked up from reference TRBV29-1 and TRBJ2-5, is SAVISQKPSRDICQRGTSLTIQCQVDSQVTMMFWYRQQPGQSLTLIATANQGSEATYESGFVIDKFPISRPNLTFSTLTVSNMSPEDSSIYLCSVGQGADSETQYFGPGTRLLVL.

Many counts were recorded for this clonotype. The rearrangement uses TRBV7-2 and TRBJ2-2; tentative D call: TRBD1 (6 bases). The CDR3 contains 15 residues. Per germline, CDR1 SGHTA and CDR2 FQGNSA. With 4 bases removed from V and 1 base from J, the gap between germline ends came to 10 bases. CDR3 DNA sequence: TGTGCCAGCAGCTCACGGACAGTGAACACCGGGGAGCTGTTTTTT. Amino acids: CASSSRTVNTGELFF. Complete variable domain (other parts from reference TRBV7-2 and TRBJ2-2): GAGVSQSPSNKVTEKGKDVELRCDPISGHTALYWYRQSLGQGLEFLIYFQGNSAPDKSGLPSDRFSAERTGGSVSTLTIQRTQQEDSAVYLCASSSRTVNTGELFFGEGSRLTVL.

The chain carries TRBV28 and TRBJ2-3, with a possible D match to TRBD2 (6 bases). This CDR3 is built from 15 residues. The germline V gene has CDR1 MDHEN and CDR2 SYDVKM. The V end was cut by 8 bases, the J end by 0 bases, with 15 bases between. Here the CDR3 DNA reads TGTGCCAGCCATTATGGAGGGGCAAGCACAGATACGCAGTATTTT. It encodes CASHYGGASTDTQYF.

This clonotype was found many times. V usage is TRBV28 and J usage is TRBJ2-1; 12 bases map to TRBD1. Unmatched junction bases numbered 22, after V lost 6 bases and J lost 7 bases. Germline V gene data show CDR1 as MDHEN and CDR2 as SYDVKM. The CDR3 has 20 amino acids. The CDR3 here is CASSRPRDRGREGWKNEQFF. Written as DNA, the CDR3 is TGTGCCAGCAGCCGTCCCCGGGACAGGGGGCGGGAGGGCTGGAAAAATGAGCAGTTCTTC.

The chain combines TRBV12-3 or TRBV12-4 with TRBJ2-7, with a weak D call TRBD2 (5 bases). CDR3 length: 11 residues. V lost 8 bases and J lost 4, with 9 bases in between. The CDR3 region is CASGRIYEQYF. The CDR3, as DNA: TGTGCCAGCGGGAGAATATACGAGCAGTACTTC.